This T cell receptor beta chain originates from a study of blood T cell repertoires in COVID-19. Study at large: Samples came from the United States, Italy and Spain, spanning acute and convalescent COVID-19.

Some clones are missing from TCRdb's copy, which holds only in-frame ones; the method was immunoSEQ multiplex PCR. The sample has roughly 86,000 clones, more than 75% seen once. The sample was peripheral blood. The source is a human donor in a cohort sampled during active COVID-19.

The CDR3 coding sequence is TGTGCCAGCAGGTACGGGAGGCGGGACGGAGAGACCCAGTACTTC. Translation: CASRYGRRDGETQYF. The rearrangement links TRBV6-6 to TRBJ2-5, with 7 bases lining up with TRBD2. Germline-derived CDR1 and CDR2 are MNHNY and SVGAGI (reference sequence). V trimming: 6 bases; J trimming: 4 bases; junction bases outside the gene matches: 11. The CDR3 is 15 residues long.